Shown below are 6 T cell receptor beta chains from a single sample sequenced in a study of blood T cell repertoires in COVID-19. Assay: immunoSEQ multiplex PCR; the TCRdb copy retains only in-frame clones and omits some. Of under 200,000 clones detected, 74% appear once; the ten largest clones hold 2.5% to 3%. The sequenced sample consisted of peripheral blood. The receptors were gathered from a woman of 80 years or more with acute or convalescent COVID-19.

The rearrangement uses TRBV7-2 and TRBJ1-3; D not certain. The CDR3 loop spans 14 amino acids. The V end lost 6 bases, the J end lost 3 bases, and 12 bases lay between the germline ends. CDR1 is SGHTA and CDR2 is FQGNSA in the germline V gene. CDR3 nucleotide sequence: TGTGCCAGCAGACGTCCCAGAAGTGGAAACACCATATATTTT. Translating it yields CASRRPRSGNTIYF.

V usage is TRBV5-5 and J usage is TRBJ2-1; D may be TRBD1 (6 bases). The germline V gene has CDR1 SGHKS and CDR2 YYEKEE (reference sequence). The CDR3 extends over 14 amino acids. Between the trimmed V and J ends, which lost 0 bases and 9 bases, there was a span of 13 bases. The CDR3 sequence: CASSLDPGVGEQFF. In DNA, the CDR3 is TGTGCCAGCAGCTTGGACCCAGGGGTTGGTGAGCAGTTCTTC.

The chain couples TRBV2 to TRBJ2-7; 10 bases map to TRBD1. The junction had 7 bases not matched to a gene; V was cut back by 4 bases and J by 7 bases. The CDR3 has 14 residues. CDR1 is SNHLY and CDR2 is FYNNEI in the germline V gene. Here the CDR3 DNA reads TGTGCCAGCAGTGCCGGGACAGGGGTTTGGGAGCAGTACTTC. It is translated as CASSAGTGVWEQYF.

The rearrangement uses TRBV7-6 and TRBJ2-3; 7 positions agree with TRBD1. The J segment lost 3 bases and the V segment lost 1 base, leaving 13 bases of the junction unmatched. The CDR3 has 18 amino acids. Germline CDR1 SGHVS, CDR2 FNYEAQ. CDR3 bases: TGTGCCAGCAGCTTAGAAATGGCAGGGGGTTATGGGACAGATACGCAGTATTTT. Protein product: CASSLEMAGGYGTDTQYF.

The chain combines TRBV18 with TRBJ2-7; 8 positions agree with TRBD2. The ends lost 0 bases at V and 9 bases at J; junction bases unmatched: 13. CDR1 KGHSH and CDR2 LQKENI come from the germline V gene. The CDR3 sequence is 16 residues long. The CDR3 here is CASSPPATGGDGGQYF. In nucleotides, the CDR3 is TGTGCCAGCTCACCACCTGCGACGGGAGGGGACGGTGGGCAGTACTTC.

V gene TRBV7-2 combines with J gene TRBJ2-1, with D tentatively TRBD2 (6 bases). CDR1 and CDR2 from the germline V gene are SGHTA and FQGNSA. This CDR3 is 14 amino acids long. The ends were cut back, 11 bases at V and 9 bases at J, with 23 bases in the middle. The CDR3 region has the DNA TGTGCCTACACTAGCAAGGCTGGTGGGACTGAGCAGTTCTTC. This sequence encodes CAYTSKAGGTEQFF.